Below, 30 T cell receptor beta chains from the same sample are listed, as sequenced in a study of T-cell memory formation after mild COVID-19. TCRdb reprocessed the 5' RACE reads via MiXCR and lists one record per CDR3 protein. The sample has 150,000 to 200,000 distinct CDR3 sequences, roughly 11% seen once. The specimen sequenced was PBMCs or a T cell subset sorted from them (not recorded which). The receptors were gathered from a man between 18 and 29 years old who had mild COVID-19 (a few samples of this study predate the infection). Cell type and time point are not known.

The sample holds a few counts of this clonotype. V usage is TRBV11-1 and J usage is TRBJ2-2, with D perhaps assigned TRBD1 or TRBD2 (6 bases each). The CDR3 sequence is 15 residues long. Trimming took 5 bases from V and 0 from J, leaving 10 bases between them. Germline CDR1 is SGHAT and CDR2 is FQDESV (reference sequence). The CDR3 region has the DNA TGTGCCAGCAGCGTCGGGGGCGCGAACACCGGGGAGCTGTTTTTT. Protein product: CASSVGGANTGELFF.

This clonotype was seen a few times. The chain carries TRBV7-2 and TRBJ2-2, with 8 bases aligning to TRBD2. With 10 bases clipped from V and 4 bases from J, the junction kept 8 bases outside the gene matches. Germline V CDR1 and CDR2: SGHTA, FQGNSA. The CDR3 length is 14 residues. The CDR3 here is CATAGLGATGELFF. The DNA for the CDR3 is TGTGCCACCGCGGGACTAGGGGCCACCGGGGAGCTGTTTTTT.

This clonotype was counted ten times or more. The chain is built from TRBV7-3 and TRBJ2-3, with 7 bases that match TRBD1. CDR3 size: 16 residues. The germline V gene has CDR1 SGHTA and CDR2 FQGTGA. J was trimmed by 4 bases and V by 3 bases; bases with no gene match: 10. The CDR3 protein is CASSFFRGRTADTQYF. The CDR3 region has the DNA TGTGCCAGCAGCTTTTTTAGGGGGCGAACCGCAGATACGCAGTATTTT. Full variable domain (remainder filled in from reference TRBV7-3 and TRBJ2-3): GAGVSQTPSNKVTEKGKYVELRCDPISGHTALYWYRQSLGQGPEFLIYFQGTGAADDSGLPNDRFFAVRPEGSVSTLKIQRTERGDSAVYLCASSFFRGRTADTQYFGPGTRLTVL.

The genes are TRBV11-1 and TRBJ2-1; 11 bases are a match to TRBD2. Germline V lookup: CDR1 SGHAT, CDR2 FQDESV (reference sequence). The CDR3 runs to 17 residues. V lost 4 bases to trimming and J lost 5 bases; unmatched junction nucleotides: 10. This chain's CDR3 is CASSSYVLAGGHNEQFF. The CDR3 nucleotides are TGTGCCAGCAGCTCATACGTGCTAGCGGGGGGACACAATGAGCAGTTCTTC.

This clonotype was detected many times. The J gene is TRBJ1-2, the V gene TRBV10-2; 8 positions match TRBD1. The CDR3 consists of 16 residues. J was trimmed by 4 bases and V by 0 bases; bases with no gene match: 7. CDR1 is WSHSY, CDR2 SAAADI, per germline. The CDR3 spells CASSESYAGGGYGYTF. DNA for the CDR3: TGCGCCAGCAGTGAGTCCTATGCAGGGGGCGGCTATGGCTACACCTTC.

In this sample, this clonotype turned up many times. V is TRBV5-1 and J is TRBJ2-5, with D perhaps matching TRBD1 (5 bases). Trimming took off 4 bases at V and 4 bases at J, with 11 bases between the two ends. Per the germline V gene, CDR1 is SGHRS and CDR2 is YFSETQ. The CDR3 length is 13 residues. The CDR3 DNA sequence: TGCGCCAGCAGCCCGGGCAGGGCAGAGACCCAGTACTTC. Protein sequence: CASSPGRAETQYF.

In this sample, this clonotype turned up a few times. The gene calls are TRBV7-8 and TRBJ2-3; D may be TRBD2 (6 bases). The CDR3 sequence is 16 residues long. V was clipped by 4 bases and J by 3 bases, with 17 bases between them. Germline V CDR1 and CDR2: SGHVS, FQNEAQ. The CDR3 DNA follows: TGTGCCAGCAGCTACAGAGGGGTGGGGGGAACAGATACGCAGTATTTT. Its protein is CASSYRGVGGTDTQYF.

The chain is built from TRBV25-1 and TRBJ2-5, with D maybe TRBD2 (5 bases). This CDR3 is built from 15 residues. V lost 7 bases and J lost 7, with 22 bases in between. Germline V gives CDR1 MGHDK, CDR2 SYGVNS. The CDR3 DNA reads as TGTGCCAGCACTACCACGGGCGGCGTACGGGGGACCCAGTACTTC. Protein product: CASTTTGGVRGTQYF. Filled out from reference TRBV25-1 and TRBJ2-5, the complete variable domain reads EADIYQTPRYLVIGTGKKITLECSQTMGHDKMYWYQQDPGMELHLIHYSYGVNSTEKGDLSSESTVSRIRTEHFPLTLESARPSHTSQYLCASTTTGGVRGTQYFGPGTRLLVL.

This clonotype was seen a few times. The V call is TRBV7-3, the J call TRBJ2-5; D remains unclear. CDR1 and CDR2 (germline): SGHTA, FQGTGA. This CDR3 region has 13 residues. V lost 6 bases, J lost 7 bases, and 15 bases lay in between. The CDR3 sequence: CASSLAAPGTQYF. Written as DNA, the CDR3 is TGTGCCAGCAGTCTCGCCGCCCCAGGGACCCAGTACTTC.

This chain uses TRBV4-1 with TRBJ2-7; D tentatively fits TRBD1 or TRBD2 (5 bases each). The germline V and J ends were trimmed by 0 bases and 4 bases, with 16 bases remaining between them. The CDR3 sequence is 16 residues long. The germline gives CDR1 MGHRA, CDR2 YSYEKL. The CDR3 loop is CASSQEGALGGYEQYF. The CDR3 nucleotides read TGCGCCAGCAGCCAAGAAGGGGCTCTTGGGGGATACGAGCAGTACTTC.

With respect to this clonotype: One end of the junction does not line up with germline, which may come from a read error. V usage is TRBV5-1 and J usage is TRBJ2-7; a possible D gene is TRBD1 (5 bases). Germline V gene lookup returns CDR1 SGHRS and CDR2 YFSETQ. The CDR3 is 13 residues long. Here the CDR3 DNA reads TGCGCCACCAGCGATCAGGGCTCCTACGAGCAGTACTTC. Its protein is CATSDQGSYEQYF.

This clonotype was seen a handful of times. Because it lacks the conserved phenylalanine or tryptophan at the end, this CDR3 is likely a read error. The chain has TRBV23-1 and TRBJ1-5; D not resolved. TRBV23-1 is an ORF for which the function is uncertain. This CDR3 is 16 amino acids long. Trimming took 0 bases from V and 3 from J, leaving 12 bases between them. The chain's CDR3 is CASSQSCGENNQPQHS. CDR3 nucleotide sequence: TGCGCCAGCAGTCAATCTTGCGGGGAAAACAATCAGCCCCAGCATTCT.

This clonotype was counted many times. As DNA, the CDR3 is TGCGCCAGCAGGCAGGGAGCGAACACTGAAGCTTTCTTT. Translating gives CASRQGANTEAFF. The gene calls are TRBV5-1 and TRBJ1-1, with D tentatively TRBD1 (5 bases). The V gene lost 5 bases and the J gene lost 1 base, with 9 bases spanning the gap. The CDR3 contains 13 residues. CDR1 and CDR2 (germline): SGHRS, YFSETQ.

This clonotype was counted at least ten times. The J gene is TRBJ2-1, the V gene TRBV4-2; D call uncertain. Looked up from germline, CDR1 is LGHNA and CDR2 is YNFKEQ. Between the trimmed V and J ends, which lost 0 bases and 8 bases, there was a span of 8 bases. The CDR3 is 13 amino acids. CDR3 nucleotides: TGTGCCAGCAGCCAAGAGGTCTGGGATGAGCAGTTCTTC. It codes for CASSQEVWDEQFF.

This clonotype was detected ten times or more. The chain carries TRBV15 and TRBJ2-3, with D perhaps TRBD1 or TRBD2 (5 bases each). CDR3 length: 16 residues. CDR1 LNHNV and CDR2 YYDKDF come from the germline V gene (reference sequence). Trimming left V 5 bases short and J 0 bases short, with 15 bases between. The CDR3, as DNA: TGTGCCACCAGCCGAGGCTGGGGGTCTAGCACAGATACGCAGTATTTT. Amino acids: CATSRGWGSSTDTQYF.

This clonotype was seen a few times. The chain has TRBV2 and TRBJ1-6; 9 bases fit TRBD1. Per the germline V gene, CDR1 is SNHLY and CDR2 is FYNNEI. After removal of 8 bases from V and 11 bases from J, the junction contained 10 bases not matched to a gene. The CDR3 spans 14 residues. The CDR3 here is CASRGQGGRTPLHF. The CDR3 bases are TGTGCCAGCCGGGGACAGGGTGGGAGAACACCCCTCCACTTT.

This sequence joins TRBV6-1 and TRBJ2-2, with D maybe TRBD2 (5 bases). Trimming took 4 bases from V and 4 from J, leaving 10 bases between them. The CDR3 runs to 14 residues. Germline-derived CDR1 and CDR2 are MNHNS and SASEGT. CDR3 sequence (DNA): TGTGCCAGCAGTGCGGGCGGGTCCACCGGGGAGCTGTTTTTT. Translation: CASSAGGSTGELFF.

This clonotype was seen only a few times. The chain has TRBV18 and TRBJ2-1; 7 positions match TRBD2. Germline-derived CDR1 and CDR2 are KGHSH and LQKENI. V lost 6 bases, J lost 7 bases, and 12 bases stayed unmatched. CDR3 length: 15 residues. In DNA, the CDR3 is TGTGCCAGCTCGTTGTCCCTAGCGGCCGATAATGAGCAGTTCTTC. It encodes CASSLSLAADNEQFF.

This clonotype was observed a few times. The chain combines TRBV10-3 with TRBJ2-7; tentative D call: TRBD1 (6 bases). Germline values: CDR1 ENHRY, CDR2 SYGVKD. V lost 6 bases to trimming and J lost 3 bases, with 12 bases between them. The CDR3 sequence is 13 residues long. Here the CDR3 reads CAIRARTDYEQYV. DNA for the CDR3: TGTGCCATCAGGGCCCGGACAGACTACGAGCAGTACGTC.

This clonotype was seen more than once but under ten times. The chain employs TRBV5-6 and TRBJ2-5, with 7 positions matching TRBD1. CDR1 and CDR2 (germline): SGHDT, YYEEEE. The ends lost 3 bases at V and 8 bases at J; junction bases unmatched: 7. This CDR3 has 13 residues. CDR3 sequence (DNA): TGTGCCAGCAGCTGGGGACAGTGGGAAACCCAGTACTTC. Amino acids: CASSWGQWETQYF.

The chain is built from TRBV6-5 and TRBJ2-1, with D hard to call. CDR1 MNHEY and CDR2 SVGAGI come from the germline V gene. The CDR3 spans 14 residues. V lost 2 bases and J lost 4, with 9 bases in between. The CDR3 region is CASSYDKAYNEQFF. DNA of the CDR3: TGTGCCAGCAGTTACGACAAGGCTTACAATGAGCAGTTCTTC.

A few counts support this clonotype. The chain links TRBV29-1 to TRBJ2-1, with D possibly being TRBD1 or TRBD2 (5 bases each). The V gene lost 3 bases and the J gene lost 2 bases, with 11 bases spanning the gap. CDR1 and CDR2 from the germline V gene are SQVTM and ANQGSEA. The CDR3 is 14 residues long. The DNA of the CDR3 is TGCAGCGTTGAGTGGGGGTACCCCTACAATGAGCAGTTCTTC. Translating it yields CSVEWGYPYNEQFF.

In DNA form, the CDR3 reads TGTGCCAGCACCGGGACTAACACCGGGGAGCTGTTTTTT. Protein product: CASTGTNTGELFF. The V and J genes are TRBV6-2 or TRBV6-3 and TRBJ2-2, with D perhaps TRBD2 (6 bases). Trimming shortened V by 7 bases and J by 2 bases, and 8 bases separated the two germline ends. The CDR3 spans 13 residues. The germline V gene has CDR1 MNHEY and CDR2 SVGEGT.

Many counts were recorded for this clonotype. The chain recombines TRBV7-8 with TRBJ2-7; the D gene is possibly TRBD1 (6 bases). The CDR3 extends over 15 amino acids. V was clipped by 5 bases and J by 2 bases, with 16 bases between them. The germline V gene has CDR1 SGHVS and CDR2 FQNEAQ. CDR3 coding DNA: TGTGCCAGCAGCGAAAAGCGACAGGAACCCTACGAGCAGTACGTC. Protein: CASSEKRQEPYEQYV.

CDR3 nucleotide sequence: TGTGCCAGCAGCCGTGACAGGGACGAGCAGTACGTC. It translates to CASSRDRDEQYV. V usage is TRBV11-2 and J usage is TRBJ2-7; TRBD1 matches at 7 bases. The CDR3 has 12 residues. Germline V gene sequence: CDR1 SGHAT, CDR2 FQNNGV. V dropped 5 bases and J dropped 5; count of bases not matched to a gene: 3.

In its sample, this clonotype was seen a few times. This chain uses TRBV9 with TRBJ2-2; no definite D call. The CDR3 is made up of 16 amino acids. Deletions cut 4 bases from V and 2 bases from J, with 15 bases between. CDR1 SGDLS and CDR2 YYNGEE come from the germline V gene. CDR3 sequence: CASSPRGDQNTGELFF. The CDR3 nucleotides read TGTGCCAGCAGCCCCCGAGGAGACCAAAACACCGGGGAGCTGTTTTTT.

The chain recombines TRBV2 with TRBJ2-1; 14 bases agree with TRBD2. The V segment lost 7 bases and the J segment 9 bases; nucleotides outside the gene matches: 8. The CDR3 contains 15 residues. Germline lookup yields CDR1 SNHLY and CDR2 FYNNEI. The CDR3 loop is CASMMTSGGEGEQFF. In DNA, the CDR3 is TGTGCCAGCATGATGACTAGCGGGGGGGAAGGTGAGCAGTTCTTC.

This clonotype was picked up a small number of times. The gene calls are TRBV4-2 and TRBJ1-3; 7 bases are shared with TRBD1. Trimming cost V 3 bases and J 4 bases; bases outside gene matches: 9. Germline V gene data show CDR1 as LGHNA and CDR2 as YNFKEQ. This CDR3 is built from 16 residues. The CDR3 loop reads CASSQLSGTVGNTIYF. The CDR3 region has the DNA TGTGCCAGCAGCCAGCTATCCGGGACAGTAGGAAACACCATATATTTT.

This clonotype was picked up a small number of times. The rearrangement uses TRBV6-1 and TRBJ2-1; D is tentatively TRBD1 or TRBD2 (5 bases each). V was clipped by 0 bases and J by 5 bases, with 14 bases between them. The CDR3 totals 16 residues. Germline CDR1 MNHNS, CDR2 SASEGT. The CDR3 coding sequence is TGTGCCAGCAGTGAAGCCCTCGGGGCGGGCAACAATGAGCAGTTCTTC. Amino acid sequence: CASSEALGAGNNEQFF.

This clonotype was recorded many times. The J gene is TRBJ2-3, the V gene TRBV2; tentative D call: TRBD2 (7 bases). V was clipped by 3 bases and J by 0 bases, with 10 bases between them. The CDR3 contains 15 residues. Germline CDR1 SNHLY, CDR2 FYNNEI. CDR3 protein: CASSDGGPSTDTQYF. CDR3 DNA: TGTGCCAGCAGTGACGGGGGGCCCAGCACAGATACGCAGTATTTT.